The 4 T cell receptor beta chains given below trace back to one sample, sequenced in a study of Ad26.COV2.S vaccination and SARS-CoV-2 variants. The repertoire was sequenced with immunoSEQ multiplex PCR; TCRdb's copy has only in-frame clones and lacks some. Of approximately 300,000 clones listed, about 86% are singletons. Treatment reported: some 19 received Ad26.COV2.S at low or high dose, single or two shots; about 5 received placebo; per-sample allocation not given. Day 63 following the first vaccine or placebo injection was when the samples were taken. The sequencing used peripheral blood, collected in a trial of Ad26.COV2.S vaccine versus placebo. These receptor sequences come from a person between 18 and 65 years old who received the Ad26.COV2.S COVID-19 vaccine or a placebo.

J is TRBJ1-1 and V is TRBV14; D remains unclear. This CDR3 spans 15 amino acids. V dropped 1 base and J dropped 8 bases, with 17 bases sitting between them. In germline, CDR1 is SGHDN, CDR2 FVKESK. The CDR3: CASSQGTVMEREAFF. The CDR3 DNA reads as TGTGCCAGCAGCCAAGGGACGGTAATGGAGAGGGAAGCTTTCTTT. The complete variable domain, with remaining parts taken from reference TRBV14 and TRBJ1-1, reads EAGVTQFPSHSVIEKGQTVTLRCDPISGHDNLYWYRRVMGKEIKFLLHFVKESKQDESGMPNNRFLAERTGGTYSTLKVQPAELEDSGVYFCASSQGTVMEREAFFGQGTRLTVV.

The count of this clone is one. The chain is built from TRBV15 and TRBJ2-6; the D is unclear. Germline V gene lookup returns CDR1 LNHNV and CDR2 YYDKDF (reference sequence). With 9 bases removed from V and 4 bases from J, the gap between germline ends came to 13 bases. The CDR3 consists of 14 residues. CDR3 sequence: CATKTGYGANVLTF. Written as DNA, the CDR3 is TGTGCCACAAAAACGGGTTACGGGGCCAACGTCCTGACTTTC.

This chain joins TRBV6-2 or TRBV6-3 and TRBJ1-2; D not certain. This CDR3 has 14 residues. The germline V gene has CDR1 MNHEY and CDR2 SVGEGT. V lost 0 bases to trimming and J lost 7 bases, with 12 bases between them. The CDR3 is CASSYSASRGGYTF. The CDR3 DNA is TGTGCCAGCAGTTACTCGGCTAGCCGCGGTGGCTACACCTTC.

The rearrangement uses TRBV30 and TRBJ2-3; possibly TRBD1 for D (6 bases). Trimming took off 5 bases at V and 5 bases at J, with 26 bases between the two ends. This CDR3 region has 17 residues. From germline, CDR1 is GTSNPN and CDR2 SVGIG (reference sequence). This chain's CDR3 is CAWSQGRRSPSVDTQYF. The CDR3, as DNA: TGTGCCTGGTCACAGGGTCGGCGTTCCCCAAGCGTAGATACGCAGTATTTT.